The rows below give T cell receptor beta chains drawn from one sample of a study of T cells after yellow fever vaccination. TCRdb reanalysed the 5' RACE reads using MiXCR and keeps one entry per CDR3 protein. The sample records approximately 330,000 distinct CDR3 sequences, 4.1% being singletons. The source material was PBMCs, sampled 5 days after the yellow fever booster vaccination. The receptors originated from a man aged 18 to 30 who received the YFV17D yellow fever vaccine. CDR3s include the opening cysteine and the closing phenylalanine or tryptophan. The D gene is left open where the match is weak. Clone size is given for some rows only: seen once, a few or many times, or a class if the clone is expanded.

>TRBJ1-5|TRBV7-3|few|TRBD1
TGTGCCAGCAGCTTACCAGGGGGCGTCGGTCAGCCCCAGCATTTT
CASSLPGGVGQPQHF
>TRBJ2-1|TRBV6-2/TRBV6-3|few|TRBD2
TGTGCCAGCAGACTTAGCGGGGGAATCTACAATGAGCAGTTCTTC
CASRLSGGIYNEQFF
>TRBJ2-7|TRBV7-9|many|TRBD2
TGTGCCAGCAGCCCCCCTGGCGGGGGCTCCTACGAGCAGTACTTC
CASSPPGGGSYEQYF
>TRBJ1-5|TRBV20-1|.|.
TGCAGTGCTAGGACAGCAACTAACCATCAGCCCCAGCATTTT
CSARTATNHQPQHF
>TRBJ2-3|TRBV25-1|.|TRBD1
TGTGCCACCGGGACAGATTATGCGGATACGCAGTATTTT
CATGTDYADTQYF
>TRBJ2-5|TRBV9|.|.
TGTGCCAGCTCCGGAACAGGGAATTGGGAGACCCAGTACTTC
CASSGTGNWETQYF
>TRBJ2-7|TRBV7-6|many|.
TGTGCCAGCAGCCGTACAGGAAACGAGCAGTACTTC
CASSRTGNEQYF
>TRBJ2-3|TRBV9|few|TRBD1
TGTGCCAGCAGCGACAGGGGAAGCACAGATACGCAGTATTTT
CASSDRGSTDTQYF
>TRBJ2-3|TRBV30|.|TRBD1
TGTGCCGGGTCCCGGGACAGACTCACAGATACGCAGTATTTT
CAGSRDRLTDTQYF
>TRBJ1-2|TRBV5-5|few|TRBD1
TGTGCCAGCAGCTTTGCCGGGACAGGGAGTTGGAATGGCTACACCTTC
CASSFAGTGSWNGYTF
>TRBJ1-1|TRBV7-2|few|.
TGTGCCAGCAGCTTAGAGGGAAGAGGACTGACTGAAGCTTTCTTT
CASSLEGRGLTEAFF
>TRBJ1-1|TRBV5-1|.|.
TGCGCCAGCAGCTTGTTGCGGTCCTTGAACACTGAAGCTTTCTTT
CASSLLRSLNTEAFF
>TRBJ1-4|TRBV5-1|few|.
TGCGCCAGCAGCTTGGACGGCAGGTCAAATGAAAAACTGTTTTTT
CASSLDGRSNEKLFF
>TRBJ1-1|TRBV25-1|few|.
TGTGCCAGCAGTGACCTTACGGGAAGGAGCACTGAAGCTTTCTTT
CASSDLTGRSTEAFF
>TRBJ2-3|TRBV12-3/TRBV12-4|.|.
TGTGCCAGCAGCCCGGACTCGGGGGGCGATACGCAGTATTTT
CASSPDSGGDTQYF
>TRBJ2-4|TRBV10-1|few|.
TGCGCCAGCAGTGAGTCGAACCCCGGACAACAGTACTTC
CASSESNPGQQYF
>TRBJ2-1|TRBV20-1|few|.
TGCAGTGGCGAGGGTCCGAGCTCCTACAATGAGCAGTTCTTC
CSGEGPSSYNEQFF
>TRBJ2-7|TRBV7-9|few|.
TGTGCCAGCACCCCTCCCGCCGGGGGGCTATACGAGCAGTACTTC
CASTPPAGGLYEQYF
>TRBJ2-1|TRBV6-5|.|TRBD2
TGTGCCATCCAGACTAGCGGGGGGGCCAAGTTCTTC
CAIQTSGGAKFF
>TRBJ2-2|TRBV24-1|.|TRBD1
TGTGCCACCAGTGATAGGGACAGGGAGAGGAGCACCGGGGAGCTGTTTTTT
CATSDRDRERSTGELFF
>TRBJ2-2|TRBV6-2/TRBV6-3|.|TRBD2
TGTGCCAGCAGTTACGCGGGACTAGCGGGGGTCTTAGTCCTCACCGGGGAGCTGTTTTTT
CASSYAGLAGVLVLTGELFF
>TRBJ2-5|TRBV7-8|few|TRBD1
TGTGCCAGCAGGGTGGACAGGGGGCGAGAGACCCAGTACTTC
CASRVDRGRETQYF
>TRBJ2-1|TRBV10-3|few|.
TGTGCCTCGAGGACAGCCCAGTACAATGAGCAGTTCTTC
CASRTAQYNEQFF
>TRBJ1-5|TRBV28|few|.
TGTGCCAGCATGAGGTTCCAGCCCCAGCATTTT
CASMRFQPQHF
>TRBJ2-5|TRBV13|few|TRBD1
TGTGCCAGCAGCCCCCGACAGGGGCAGGGGGAGACCCAGTACTTC
CASSPRQGQGETQYF
>TRBJ2-5|TRBV5-1|many|.
TGCGCCAGCAGCCGAGGACAGTTAGAAGAGACCCAGTACTTC
CASSRGQLEETQYF
>TRBJ2-1|TRBV6-5|many|.
TGTGCCAGCAGTTACTCCCACAGGTCGGACAATGAGCAGTTCTTC
CASSYSHRSDNEQFF
>TRBJ1-3|TRBV28|many|.
TGTGCCAGCAGTTTAGCTGGAAACACCATATATTTT
CASSLAGNTIYF
>TRBJ2-1|TRBV14|.|TRBD2
TGTGCCAGCAGCCGAATAGGGACTAGCGGGGATGAGCAGTTCTTC
CASSRIGTSGDEQFF